This TCR beta chain emerged from a study of technical replicates of blood from a few donors (dated by TCRdb to the late 2010s). Remarks on this clone: The specificity of this receptor is unknown. The input lacks base qualities; no much larger clone sits a single base away.

Based on the germline V gene, the CDR1 and CDR2 sequences are SQVTM and ANQGSEA. From the cysteine up to the phenylalanine, the CDR3 has a length of 12 residues. The DNA shown is the 36-base CDR3, in frame from base 1. V is pared back by 4 bases and J by 4 bases, with 10 bases lying between the germline termini. The library was generated by the immunoSEQ multiplex PCR assay. Here the immuneACCESS table is served through TCRdb, limited to in-frame sequences with V and J called. Missing clones are a known gap in these copies; in checked studies unresolved V genes cover under half, and the rest lacks a known reason. This sample has more than 65,000 clones in its table, and about nine tenths of those were observed once. The leading ten clones occupy approximately 0.4% of the sample.

This clonotype originated in a human donor in good health. The rearranged chain carries TRBV29-1 and TRBJ1-2; a weak D assignment points to TRBD1 (5 bases agree). What was sequenced was T cells isolated from PBMCs. The CDR3 sequence is CSVGGALYGYTF. The nucleotide sequence is given as TGCAGCGTTGGTGGGGCCCTCTATGGCTACACCTTC.